The 22 T cell receptor beta chains presented below share a single source sample, sequenced in a study of cytotoxic CD8 clonotypes in ibrutinib-treated CLL. The data were produced by immunoSEQ multiplex PCR, yet TCRdb's version contains in-frame clones alone and is incomplete. This sample has about 160,000 clones, with 84% found just once. This specimen was PBMCs, taken after 24 months of ibrutinib treatment. The source is a human donor with chronic lymphocytic leukemia.

The rearrangement uses TRBV18 and TRBJ2-5; 8 positions match TRBD2. V lost 2 bases to trimming and J lost 5 bases; unmatched junction nucleotides: 4. CDR1 and CDR2 from the germline V gene are KGHSH and LQKENI. This CDR3 is built from 14 residues. The DNA of the CDR3 is TGTGCCAGCTCACCAACGGGAGGGCCCGAGACCCAGTACTTC. Residues: CASSPTGGPETQYF.

The chain uses TRBV28 and TRBJ2-3; TRBD2 is a possible D gene (6 bases). The V end lost 6 bases, the J end lost 6 bases, and 16 bases lay between the germline ends. The CDR3 is 14 amino acids. Germline V gives CDR1 MDHEN, CDR2 SYDVKM. CDR3 region: CASSRDPTRDTQYF. The CDR3 DNA follows: TGTGCCAGCAGCCGTGACCCGACTAGGGATACGCAGTATTTT.

The rearrangement joins TRBV7-3 to TRBJ2-7; perhaps D is TRBD1 or TRBD2 (6 bases each). Germline V gene data show CDR1 as SGHTA and CDR2 as FQGTGA. V dropped 5 bases and J dropped 1 base, with 9 bases sitting between them. There are 13 residues in the CDR3. The CDR3 DNA reads TGTGCCAGCAGCCCGGGGGCATCCTACGAGCAGTACTTC. It yields the protein CASSPGASYEQYF. Full variable domain (rest looked up from reference TRBV7-3 and TRBJ2-7): GAGVSQTPSNKVTEKGKYVELRCDPISGHTALYWYRQSLGQGPEFLIYFQGTGAADDSGLPNDRFFAVRPEGSVSTLKIQRTERGDSAVYLCASSPGASYEQYFGPGTRLTVT.

The chain links TRBV6-1 to TRBJ1-1; D ambiguous. Germline lookup yields CDR1 MNHNS and CDR2 SASEGT. CDR3 size: 18 residues. V dropped 4 bases and J dropped 6 bases, with 27 bases sitting between them. CDR3 sequence (DNA): TGTGCCAGCAGTGCGCCTTGGTACACGGGCTCCTCCGGGGCTGAAGCTTTCTTT. Its translation: CASSAPWYTGSSGAEAFF.

The chain is built from TRBV5-3 and TRBJ2-7; possibly TRBD2 for D (6 bases). TRBV5-3 carries the ORF label, with uncertain function. This CDR3 spans 14 amino acids. V dropped 0 bases and J dropped 1 base, with 8 bases sitting between them. CDR3 sequence (DNA): TGTGCCAGAAGCTTGGGGGACTGGTCCTACGAGCAGTACTTC. This encodes CARSLGDWSYEQYF.

A few counts support this clone. V usage is TRBV6-5 and J usage is TRBJ2-3, with unresolved D. V was clipped by 0 bases and J by 6 bases, with 10 bases between them. The CDR3 contains 14 residues. Per germline, CDR1 MNHEY and CDR2 SVGAGI. The CDR3 DNA follows: TGTGCCAGCAGTTACTCGAATTTTTGGGATACGCAGTATTTT. Encoded protein: CASSYSNFWDTQYF.

This clone was picked up a small number of times. CDR3 sequence reads: CASSATDHPQETQYF. The CDR3 region has the DNA TGTGCCAGCAGCGCTACGGATCACCCTCAAGAGACCCAGTACTTC. V is TRBV9 and J is TRBJ2-5; D is uncertain. The V end was cut by 3 bases, the J end by 2 bases, with 14 bases between. In germline, CDR1 is SGDLS, CDR2 YYNGEE. This CDR3 has 15 amino acids.

The rearrangement links TRBV27 to TRBJ1-1; TRBD1 might be the D (5 bases). This CDR3 is built from 14 residues. V was cut by 3 bases and J by 6 bases, with 14 bases left in between. Germline CDR1 and CDR2: MNHEY and SMNVEV (reference sequence). CDR3 protein: CASSFLAGGAEAFF. DNA for the CDR3: TGTGCCAGCAGTTTTTTGGCCGGGGGAGCTGAAGCTTTCTTT.

This clone was recorded a few times. The chain couples TRBV2 to TRBJ1-1; 10 bases are a match to TRBD1. The CDR3 length is 15 residues. The V and J ends lost 7 bases and 6 bases, in that order; junction bases with no gene match: 11. CDR1 is SNHLY and CDR2 is FYNNEI in the germline V gene. The CDR3 region is CASIPGGQGRPEAFF. In nucleotides, the CDR3 is TGTGCCAGCATTCCAGGGGGACAGGGGAGACCTGAAGCTTTCTTT.

The rearrangement links TRBV2 to TRBJ1-4, with a possible D match to TRBD1 (6 bases). CDR3 length: 12 residues. CDR1 and CDR2 from the germline V gene are SNHLY and FYNNEI. V dropped 3 bases and J dropped 17 bases, with 16 bases sitting between them. CDR3 region: CASSDWAGVGFF. The CDR3 nucleotides read TGTGCCAGCAGTGACTGGGCAGGGGTCGGATTTTTT. Variable domain in full (rest from reference TRBV2 and TRBJ1-4): EPEVTQTPSHQVTQMGQEVILRCVPISNHLYFYWYRQILGQKVEFLVSFYNNEISEKSEIFDDQFSVERPDGSNFTLKIRSTKLEDSAMYFCASSDWAGVGFFGSGTQLSVL.

A remark on this clone: One end of the junction varies from germline; a read error may be responsible. The sample contains more than one DNA sequence encoding this CDR3. This chain joins TRBV28 and TRBJ1-4; TRBD1 might be the D (5 bases). Per germline, CDR1 MDHEN and CDR2 SYDVKM. The CDR3 covers 14 residues. CDR3 coding DNA: TGTGCCAGCAGGCCACCCAGGGAAAACGAAAAATTGTTTTTT. It yields the protein CASRPPRENEKLFF. Full variable domain (remainder filled in from reference TRBV28 and TRBJ1-4): DVKVTQSSRYLVKRTGEKVFLECVQDMDHENMFWYRQDPGLGLRLIYFSYDVKMKEKGDIPEGYSVSREKKERFSLILESASTNQTSMYLCASRPPRENEKLFFGSGTQLSVL.

Only one count was recorded for this clone. The chain carries TRBV30 and TRBJ2-4; no clear D gene. Deletions cut 2 bases from V and 1 base from J, with 15 bases between. This CDR3 spans 16 amino acids. The germline gives CDR1 GTSNPN, CDR2 SVGIG (reference sequence). The CDR3 region is CAWSPFASVAKNIQYF. In DNA form, the CDR3 reads TGTGCCTGGAGTCCCTTTGCGTCGGTGGCCAAAAACATTCAGTACTTC.

The chain has TRBV5-4 and TRBJ2-2; TRBD2 aligns across 11 bases. This CDR3 has 16 amino acids. Trimming took 4 bases from V and 6 from J; bases not matched to a gene: 8. Germline-derived CDR1 and CDR2 are SGHNT and YYREEE (reference sequence). The CDR3 DNA reads as TGTGCCAGCAGCCCCGGGATAGCGGGGGGGCCCGGGGAGCTGTTTTTT. This gives the protein CASSPGIAGGPGELFF.

The chain carries TRBV29-1 and TRBJ2-7; 8 positions agree with TRBD2. The CDR3 extends over 13 amino acids. In germline, CDR1 is SQVTM, CDR2 ANQGSEA. J gave up 6 bases and V 7 bases, and 11 bases lay outside the gene matches. CDR3 nucleotides: TGCAGCGGGCAAACCAGCGGGAGTGGCGAGCAGTACTTC. It translates to CSGQTSGSGEQYF.

The gene calls are TRBV5-6 and TRBJ2-3, with a tentative D call TRBD2 (6 bases). Trimming took 3 bases from V and 3 from J, leaving 11 bases between them. The CDR3 length is 14 residues. Germline assignment: CDR1 SGHDT and CDR2 YYEEEE. CDR3 loop: CASSWVSGTDTQYF. In DNA, the CDR3 is TGTGCCAGCAGCTGGGTTAGCGGAACAGATACGCAGTATTTT. Complete variable domain (other parts from reference TRBV5-6 and TRBJ2-3): DAGVTQSPTHLIKTRGQQVTLRCSPKSGHDTVSWYQQALGQGPQFIFQYYEEEERQRGNFPDRFSGHQFPNYSSELNVNALLLGDSALYLCASSWVSGTDTQYFGPGTRLTVL.

J is TRBJ1-1 and V is TRBV5-5, with D uncertain. CDR1 and CDR2 (germline): SGHKS, YYEKEE (reference sequence). The CDR3 is made up of 13 amino acids. Trimming took 3 bases from V and 5 from J, leaving 11 bases between them. This CDR3 is CASSSDTGTEAFF. The DNA for the CDR3 is TGTGCCAGCAGCTCCGACACTGGGACTGAAGCTTTCTTT.

The gene calls are TRBV18 and TRBJ1-2, with no clear D. CDR3 length equals 14 residues. Looked up from germline, CDR1 is KGHSH and CDR2 is LQKENI. V lost 8 bases to trimming and J lost 2 bases, with 15 bases between them. Written as DNA, the CDR3 is TGTGCCAGCCGAAGTATAACAGCGAACTATGGCTACACCTTC. This sequence encodes CASRSITANYGYTF.

The chain combines TRBV5-5 with TRBJ2-7, with D perhaps TRBD1 (6 bases). Germline CDR1 SGHKS, CDR2 YYEKEE (reference sequence). V was clipped by 3 bases and J by 4 bases, with 11 bases between them. The CDR3 is 13 amino acids. The CDR3 reads CASSSDRVYEQYF. The CDR3 DNA reads as TGTGCCAGCAGCTCGGACAGAGTTTACGAGCAGTACTTC.

This rearrangement joins TRBV9 to TRBJ2-5; D is possibly TRBD1 (7 bases). CDR1 and CDR2 (germline): SGDLS, YYNGEE. CDR3 size: 15 residues. Trimming took 5 bases from V and 5 from J, leaving 19 bases between them. Written as DNA, the CDR3 is TGTGCCAGCAGTGCCAGGAGGGGGCTGGGGGAGACCCAGTACTTC. It is translated as CASSARRGLGETQYF.

This rearrangement joins TRBV4-2 to TRBJ2-2; D remains ambiguous. The germline CDR1 and CDR2 sequences are LGHNA and YNFKEQ. The CDR3 is 15 residues long. Trimming left V 6 bases short and J 0 bases short, with 11 bases between. The CDR3 loop is CASRRLDANTGELFF. DNA for the CDR3: TGTGCCAGCAGAAGGCTAGACGCGAACACCGGGGAGCTGTTTTTT.

The rearrangement joins TRBV18 to TRBJ1-1, with 10 bases that match TRBD1. Germline assignment: CDR1 KGHSH and CDR2 LQKENI. V was pared by 3 bases and J by 2 bases, with 12 bases of the junction left unmatched. This CDR3 is built from 18 residues. CDR3 residues: CASSPPLGDRGYNTEAFF. The DNA of the CDR3 is TGTGCCAGCTCACCCCCTCTTGGGGACAGGGGATATAACACTGAAGCTTTCTTT.

The chain uses TRBV5-1 and TRBJ1-2; 9 nucleotides line up with TRBD1. CDR1 is SGHRS, CDR2 YFSETQ, per germline. This CDR3 has 17 amino acids. Trimming cost V 2 bases and J 2 bases; bases outside gene matches: 10. CDR3 loop: CASSLMTGGRANYGYTF. The CDR3 DNA is TGCGCCAGCAGCTTAATGACAGGGGGAAGAGCGAACTATGGCTACACCTTC.